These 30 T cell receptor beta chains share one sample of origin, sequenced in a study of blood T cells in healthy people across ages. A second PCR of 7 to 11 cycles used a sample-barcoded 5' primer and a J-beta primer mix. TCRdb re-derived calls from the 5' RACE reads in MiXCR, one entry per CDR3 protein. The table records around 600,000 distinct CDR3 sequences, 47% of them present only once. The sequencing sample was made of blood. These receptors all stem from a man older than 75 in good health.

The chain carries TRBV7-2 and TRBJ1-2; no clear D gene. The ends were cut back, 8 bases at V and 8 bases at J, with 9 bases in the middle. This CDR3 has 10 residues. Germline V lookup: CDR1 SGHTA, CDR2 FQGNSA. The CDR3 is CASGPRGYTF. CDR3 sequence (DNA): TGTGCCAGCGGCCCTAGGGGCTACACCTTC.

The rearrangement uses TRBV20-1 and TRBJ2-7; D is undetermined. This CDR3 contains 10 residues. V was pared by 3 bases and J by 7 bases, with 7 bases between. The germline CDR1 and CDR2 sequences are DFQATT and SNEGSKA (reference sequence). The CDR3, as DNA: TGCAGTGCTAGCGACCATGAGCAGTACTTC. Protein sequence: CSASDHEQYF.

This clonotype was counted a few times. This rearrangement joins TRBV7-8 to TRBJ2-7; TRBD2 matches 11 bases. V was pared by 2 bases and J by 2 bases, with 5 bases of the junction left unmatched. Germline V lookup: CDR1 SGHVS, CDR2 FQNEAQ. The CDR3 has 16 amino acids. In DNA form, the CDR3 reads TGTGCCAGCAGCTTAACGCTAGCGGGGGGAACCTACGAGCAGTACTTC. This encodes CASSLTLAGGTYEQYF.

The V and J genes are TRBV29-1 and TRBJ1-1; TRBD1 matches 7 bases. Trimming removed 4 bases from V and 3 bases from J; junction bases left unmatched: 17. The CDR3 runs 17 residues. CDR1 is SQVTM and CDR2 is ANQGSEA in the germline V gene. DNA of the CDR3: TGCAGCGTTGGGCTCAGCGTAGTAGGACAGGCCTACACTGAAGCTTTCTTT. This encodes CSVGLSVVGQAYTEAFF.

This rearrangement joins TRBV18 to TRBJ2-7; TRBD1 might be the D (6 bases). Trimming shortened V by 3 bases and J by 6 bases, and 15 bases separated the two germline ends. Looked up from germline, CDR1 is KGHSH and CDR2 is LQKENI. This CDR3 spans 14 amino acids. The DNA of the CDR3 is TGTGCCAGCTCACCCGGGCAGGGGATTACCGAGCAGTACTTC. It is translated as CASSPGQGITEQYF. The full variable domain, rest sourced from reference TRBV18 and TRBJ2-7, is NAGVMQNPRHLVRRRGQEARLRCSPMKGHSHVYWYRQLPEEGLKFMVYLQKENIIDESGMPKERFSAEFPKEGPSILRIQQVVRGDSAAYFCASSPGQGITEQYFGPGTRLTVT.

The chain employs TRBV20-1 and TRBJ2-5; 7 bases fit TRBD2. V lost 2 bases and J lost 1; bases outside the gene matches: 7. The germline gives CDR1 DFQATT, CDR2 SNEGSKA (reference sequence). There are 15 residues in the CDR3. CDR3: CSARTGTMGQETQYF. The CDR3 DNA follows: TGCAGTGCTAGAACCGGGACTATGGGCCAAGAGACCCAGTACTTC.

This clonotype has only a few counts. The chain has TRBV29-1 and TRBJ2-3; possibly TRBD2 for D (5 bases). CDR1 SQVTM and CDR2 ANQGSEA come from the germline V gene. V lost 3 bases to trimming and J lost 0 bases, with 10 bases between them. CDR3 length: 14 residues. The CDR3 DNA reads TGCAGCGTTGAGAGCGGATCTAGCACAGATACGCAGTATTTT. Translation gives CSVESGSSTDTQYF.

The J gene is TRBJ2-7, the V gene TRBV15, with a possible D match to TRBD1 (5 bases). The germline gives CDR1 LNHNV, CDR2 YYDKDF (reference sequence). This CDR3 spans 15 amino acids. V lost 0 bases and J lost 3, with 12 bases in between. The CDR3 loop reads CATSRDPRQYYEQYF. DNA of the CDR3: TGTGCCACCAGCAGAGATCCCCGACAGTACTACGAGCAGTACTTC.

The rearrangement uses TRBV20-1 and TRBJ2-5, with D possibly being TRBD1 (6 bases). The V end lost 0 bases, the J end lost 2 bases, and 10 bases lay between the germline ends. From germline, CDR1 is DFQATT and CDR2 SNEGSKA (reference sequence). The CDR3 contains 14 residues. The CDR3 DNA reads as TGCAGTGCTAGAGATGTACAGGGTCAAGAGACCCAGTACTTC. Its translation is CSARDVQGQETQYF.

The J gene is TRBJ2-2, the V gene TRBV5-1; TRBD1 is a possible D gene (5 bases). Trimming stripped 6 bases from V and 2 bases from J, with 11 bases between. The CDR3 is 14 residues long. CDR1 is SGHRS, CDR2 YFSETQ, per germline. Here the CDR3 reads CASTVDINTGELFF. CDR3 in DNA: TGCGCCAGCACCGTGGACATTAACACCGGGGAGCTGTTTTTT.

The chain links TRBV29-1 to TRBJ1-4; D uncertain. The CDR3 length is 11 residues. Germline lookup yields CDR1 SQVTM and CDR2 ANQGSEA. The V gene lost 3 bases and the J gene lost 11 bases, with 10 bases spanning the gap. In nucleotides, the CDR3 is TGCAGCGTTGAGTTTTTGGATAAACTGTTTTTT. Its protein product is CSVEFLDKLFF.

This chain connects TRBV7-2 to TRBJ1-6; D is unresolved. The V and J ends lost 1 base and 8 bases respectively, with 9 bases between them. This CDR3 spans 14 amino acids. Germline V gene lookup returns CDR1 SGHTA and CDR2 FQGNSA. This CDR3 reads CASSLVGRDSPLHF. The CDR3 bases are TGTGCCAGCAGCTTAGTCGGCCGAGATTCACCCCTCCACTTT.

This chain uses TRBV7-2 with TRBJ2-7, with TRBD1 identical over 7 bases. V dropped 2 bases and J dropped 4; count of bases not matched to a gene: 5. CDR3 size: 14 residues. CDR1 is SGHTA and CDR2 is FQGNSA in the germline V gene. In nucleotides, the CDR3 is TGTGCCAGCAGCTTACAAGGGGGCGAATACGAGCAGTACTTC. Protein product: CASSLQGGEYEQYF.

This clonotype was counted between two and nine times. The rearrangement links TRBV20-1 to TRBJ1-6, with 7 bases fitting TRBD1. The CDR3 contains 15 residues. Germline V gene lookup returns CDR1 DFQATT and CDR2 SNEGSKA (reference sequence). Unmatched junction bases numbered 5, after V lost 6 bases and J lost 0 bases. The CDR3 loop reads CSARQGSSYNSPLHF. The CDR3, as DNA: TGCAGTGCCCGACAGGGAAGCTCCTATAATTCACCCCTCCACTTT.

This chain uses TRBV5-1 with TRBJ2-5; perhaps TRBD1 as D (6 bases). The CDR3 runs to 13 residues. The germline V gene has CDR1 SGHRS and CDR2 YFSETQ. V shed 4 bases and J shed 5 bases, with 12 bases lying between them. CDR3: CASSPTGLETQYF. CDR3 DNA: TGCGCCAGCAGCCCAACAGGGCTGGAGACCCAGTACTTC.

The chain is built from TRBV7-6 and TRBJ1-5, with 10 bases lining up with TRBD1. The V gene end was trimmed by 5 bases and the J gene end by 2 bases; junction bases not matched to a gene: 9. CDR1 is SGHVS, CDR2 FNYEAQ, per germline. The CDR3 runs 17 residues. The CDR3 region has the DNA TGTGCCAGCAGCGCCGGGACAGGGGTTTCTGGCAATCAGCCCCAGCATTTT. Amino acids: CASSAGTGVSGNQPQHF.

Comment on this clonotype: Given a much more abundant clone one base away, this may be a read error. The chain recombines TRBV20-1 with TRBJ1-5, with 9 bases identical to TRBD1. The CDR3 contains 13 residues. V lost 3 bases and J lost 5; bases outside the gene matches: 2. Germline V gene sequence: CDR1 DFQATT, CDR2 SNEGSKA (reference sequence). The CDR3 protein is CSASGQGYQPQHF. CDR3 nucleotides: TGCAGTGCTAGTGGACAGGGGTATCAGCCCCAGCATTTT.

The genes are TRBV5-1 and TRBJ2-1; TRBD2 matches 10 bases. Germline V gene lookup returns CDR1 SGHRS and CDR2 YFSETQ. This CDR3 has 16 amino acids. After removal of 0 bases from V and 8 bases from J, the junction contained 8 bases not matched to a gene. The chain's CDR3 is CASSLDGLAEEDEQFF. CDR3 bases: TGCGCCAGCAGCTTGGATGGACTAGCGGAGGAGGATGAGCAGTTCTTC.

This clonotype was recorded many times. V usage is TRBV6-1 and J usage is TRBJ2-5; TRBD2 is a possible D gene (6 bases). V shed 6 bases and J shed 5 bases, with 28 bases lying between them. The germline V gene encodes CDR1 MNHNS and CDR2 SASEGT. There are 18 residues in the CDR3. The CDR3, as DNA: TGTGCCAGCAGAGGCAGGCGGGGCCGAATCAACAGGACGGAGACCCAGTACTTC. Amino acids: CASRGRRGRINRTETQYF.

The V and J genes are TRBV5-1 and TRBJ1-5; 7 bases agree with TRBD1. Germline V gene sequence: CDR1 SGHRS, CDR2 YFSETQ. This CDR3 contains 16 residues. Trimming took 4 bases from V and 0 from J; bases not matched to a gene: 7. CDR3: CASSPGTDNSNQPQHF. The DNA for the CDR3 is TGCGCCAGCAGCCCGGGGACAGATAATAGCAATCAGCCCCAGCATTTT.

The CDR3 DNA follows: TGCAGTGCTAGATTGGGACACATGAACACTGAAGCTTTCTTT. Encoded protein: CSARLGHMNTEAFF. The chain has TRBV20-1 and TRBJ1-1; TRBD1 is a possible D gene (6 bases). Germline V lookup: CDR1 DFQATT, CDR2 SNEGSKA (reference sequence). With 2 bases removed from V and 0 bases from J, the gap between germline ends came to 10 bases. The CDR3 runs to 14 residues.

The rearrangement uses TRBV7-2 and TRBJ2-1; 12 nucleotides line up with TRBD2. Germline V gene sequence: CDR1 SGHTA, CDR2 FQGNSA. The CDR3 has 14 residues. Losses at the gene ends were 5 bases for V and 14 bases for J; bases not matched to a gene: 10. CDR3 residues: CASSPNPSGRAKFF. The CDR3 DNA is TGTGCCAGCAGCCCGAACCCTAGCGGGAGGGCAAAGTTCTTC.

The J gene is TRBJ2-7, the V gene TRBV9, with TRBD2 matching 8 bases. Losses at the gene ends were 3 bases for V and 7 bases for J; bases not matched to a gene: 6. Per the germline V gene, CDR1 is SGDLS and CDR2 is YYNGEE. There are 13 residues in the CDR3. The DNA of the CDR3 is TGTGCCAGCAGCGCACTAGCGGACAATGAGCAGTACTTC. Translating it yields CASSALADNEQYF.

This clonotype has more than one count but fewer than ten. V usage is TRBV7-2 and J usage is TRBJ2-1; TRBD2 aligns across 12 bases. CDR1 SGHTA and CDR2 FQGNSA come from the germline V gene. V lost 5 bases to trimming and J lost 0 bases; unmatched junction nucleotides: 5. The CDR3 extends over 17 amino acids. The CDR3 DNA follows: TGTGCCAGCAGCCCCCGGACTAGCGGGGCCTCCTACAATGAGCAGTTCTTC. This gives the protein CASSPRTSGASYNEQFF. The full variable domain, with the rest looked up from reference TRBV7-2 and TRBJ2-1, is GAGVSQSPSNKVTEKGKDVELRCDPISGHTALYWYRQSLGQGLEFLIYFQGNSAPDKSGLPSDRFSAERTGGSVSTLTIQRTQQEDSAVYLCASSPRTSGASYNEQFFGPGTRLTVL.

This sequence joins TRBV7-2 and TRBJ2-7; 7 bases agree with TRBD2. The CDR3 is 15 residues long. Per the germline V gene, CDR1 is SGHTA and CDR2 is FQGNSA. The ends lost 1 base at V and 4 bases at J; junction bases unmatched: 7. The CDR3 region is CASSLDWGGFYEQYF. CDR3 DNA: TGTGCCAGCAGCTTAGATTGGGGGGGGTTTTACGAGCAGTACTTC.

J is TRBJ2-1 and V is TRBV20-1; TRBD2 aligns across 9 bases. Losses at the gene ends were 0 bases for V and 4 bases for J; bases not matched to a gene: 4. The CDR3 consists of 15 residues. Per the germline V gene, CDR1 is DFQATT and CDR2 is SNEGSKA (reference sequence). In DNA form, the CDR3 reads TGCAGTGCTAGAGACCTGACTAGCGGTTACAATGAGCAGTTCTTC. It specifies CSARDLTSGYNEQFF.

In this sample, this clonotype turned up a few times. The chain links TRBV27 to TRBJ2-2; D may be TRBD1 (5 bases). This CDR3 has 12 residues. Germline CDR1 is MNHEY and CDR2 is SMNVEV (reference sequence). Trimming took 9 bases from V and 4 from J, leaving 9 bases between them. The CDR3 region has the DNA TGTGCCAGTGGACACTTCACCGGGGAGCTGTTTTTT. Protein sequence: CASGHFTGELFF.

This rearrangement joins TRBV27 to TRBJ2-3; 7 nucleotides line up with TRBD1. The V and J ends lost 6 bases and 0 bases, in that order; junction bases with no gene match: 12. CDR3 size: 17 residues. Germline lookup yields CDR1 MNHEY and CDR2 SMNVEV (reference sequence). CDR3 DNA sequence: TGTGCCAGCAGCAGTCTCGGGACAGAGTTTAGCACAGATACGCAGTATTTT. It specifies CASSSLGTEFSTDTQYF.

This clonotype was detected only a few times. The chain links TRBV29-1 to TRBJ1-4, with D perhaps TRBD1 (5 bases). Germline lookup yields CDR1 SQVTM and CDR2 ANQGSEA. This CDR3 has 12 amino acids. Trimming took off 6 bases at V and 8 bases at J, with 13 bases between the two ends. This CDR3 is CSVGGAAEKLFF. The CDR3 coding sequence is TGCAGCGTGGGAGGGGCAGCCGAAAAACTGTTTTTT.

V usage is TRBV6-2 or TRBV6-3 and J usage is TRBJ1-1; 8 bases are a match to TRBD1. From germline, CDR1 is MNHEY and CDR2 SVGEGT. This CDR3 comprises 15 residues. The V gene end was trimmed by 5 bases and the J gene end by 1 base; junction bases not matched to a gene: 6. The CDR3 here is CASSLRTGTNTEAFF. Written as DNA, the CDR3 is TGTGCCAGCAGTCTCCGGACAGGGACGAACACTGAAGCTTTCTTT.